This section outlines one TCR beta chain sequence together with its context. Its specificity is unknown. PCR was performed using 60 Vbeta and 13 Jbeta primers. Some clones are missing from TCRdb's copy, which holds only in-frame ones; the method was immunoSEQ multiplex PCR. This repertoire shows about 89,000 clones, around nine tenths found once; its top ten account for roughly 9.2%. The source of the sample is a study of cytomegalovirus exposure and HLA in healthy donors. Study background: Of all 360 or so donors who were genotyped, roughly 81% belonged to the Caucasian-associated ancestry cluster. General study findings and limits: For most TCR sequences rarity was the rule, although some public TCRs occurred in many donors. Some V segments (TRBV6-2 and TRBV6-3 among them) were excluded as indistinguishable.

The study sampled nominally healthy donors, though unrecorded immune exposures were likely. V was pared by 1 base and J by 2 bases, with 11 bases between. CDR1 and CDR2 (germline): MGHDK, SYGVNS. This CDR3 comprises 15 residues. This sequence originates from a man younger than 45 in good health and CMV-seropositive. Sequencing used PBMCs. The chain has TRBV25-1 and TRBJ1-1; D is unresolved. This chain's CDR3 is CASSELGEGNTEAFF. CDR3 bases: TGTGCCAGCAGTGAATTAGGAGAGGGTAACACTGAAGCTTTCTTT.